What follows are 5 T cell receptor beta chains derived from one specimen sequenced in a study of T cells in Graves' hyperthyroidism and ophthalmopathy (dated by TCRdb to the late 2010s). Receptor libraries were prepared by multiplex PCR. The instrument was an Illumina HiSeq 2000. TCR beta CDR3 regions were amplified from RNA transcripts. The first round of RT-PCR for the TCR CDR3 was performed with the HTBI primer set and the Qiagen OneStep RT-PCR kit. Starting from the raw public reads, TCRdb applied fastp trimming at Q25, assembled clones with MiXCR and retained in-frame beta chains. Under each unique CDR3 protein, matching rows form one entry showing the most common genes and DNA. The sample table records around 600,000 distinct CDR3 sequences; around 16% of these occur just once. Jointly, the top ten make up roughly 3% of the sample. Sequencing was carried out using blood. These receptors all come from a woman aged 40 to 55 with Graves' ophthalmopathy.

Ten or more counts support this clonotype. The chain has TRBV11-2 and TRBJ2-7, with a weak D call TRBD1 (6 bases). This CDR3 has 14 amino acids. Trimming pared 4 bases from V and 6 bases from J, leaving 16 bases between. Germline V lookup: CDR1 SGHAT, CDR2 FQNNGV. CDR3: CASSSGQPFGEQYF. The DNA of the CDR3 is TGTGCCAGCAGCTCAGGACAGCCGTTCGGCGAGCAGTACTTC.

This clonotype was found a few times. The rearrangement uses TRBV20-1 and TRBJ2-1; D may be TRBD2 (6 bases). This CDR3 comprises 15 residues. The V gene's germline CDR1 is DFQATT and CDR2 SNEGSKA (reference sequence). Trimming shortened V by 4 bases and J by 3 bases, and 16 bases separated the two germline ends. The CDR3 DNA sequence: TGCAGTGCTACCCACATCGGGACTCGCTACAATGAGCAGTTCTTC. Translated: CSATHIGTRYNEQFF.

This clonotype was counted ten times or more. This sequence joins TRBV5-1 and TRBJ2-7, with 10 bases matching TRBD2. Germline V gives CDR1 SGHRS, CDR2 YFSETQ. Unmatched junction bases numbered 10, after V lost 0 bases and J lost 4 bases. This CDR3 is built from 17 residues. The CDR3 loop reads CASSLEASGSLTYEQYF. The DNA for the CDR3 is TGCGCCAGCAGCTTGGAGGCTAGCGGGAGCCTCACTTACGAGCAGTACTTC. The full variable domain, rest sourced from reference TRBV5-1 and TRBJ2-7, is KAGVTQTPRYLIKTRGQQVTLSCSPISGHRSVSWYQQTPGQGLQFLFEYFSETQRNKGNFPGRFSGRQFSNSRSEMNVSTLELGDSALYLCASSLEASGSLTYEQYFGPGTRLTVT.

As regards this clonotype: A much larger clonotype is one base distant, so this may be a read error. The gene calls are TRBV27 and TRBJ2-2, with D perhaps TRBD2 (5 bases). CDR3 length equals 14 residues. CDR1 is MNHEY and CDR2 is SMNVEV in the germline V gene (reference sequence). In DNA form, the CDR3 reads TGTGCCAGCAAGGAACACGGGAACACCGGGGAGCTGCTTTTT. This codes for CASKEHGNTGELLF.

This clonotype has at least ten counts. The chain is built from TRBV20-1 and TRBJ2-2, with D hard to call. V shed 4 bases and J shed 5 bases, with 14 bases lying between them. The germline V gene has CDR1 DFQATT and CDR2 SNEGSKA (reference sequence). The CDR3 covers 14 residues. CDR3 DNA sequence: TGCAGTGCTATCCCTGTAAGGCGAACCGGGGAGCTGTTTTTT. Residues: CSAIPVRRTGELFF.